These 29 T cell receptor beta chains share one sample of origin, sequenced in a study of blood T cell repertoires in COVID-19. Data came from immunoSEQ multiplex PCR; TCRdb stores just in-frame clones and leaves some out. Among 130,000 or so clones listed, roughly 75% were seen once. Sequenced sample: peripheral blood. All receptors come from a man aged 55 to 70 with active or convalescent COVID-19.

The chain combines TRBV6-4 with TRBJ2-4; the D gene is possibly TRBD2 (6 bases). CDR3 size: 13 residues. Germline CDR1 is MRHNA and CDR2 is SNTAGT. V was pared by 3 bases and J by 8 bases, with 11 bases between. The CDR3 region is CASSEEGGHIQYF. CDR3 in DNA: TGTGCCAGCAGTGAGGAGGGTGGTCACATTCAGTACTTC.

This clone was seen a few times. This rearrangement joins TRBV27 to TRBJ2-1; 8 bases line up with TRBD1. The CDR3 length is 15 residues. V lost 3 bases to trimming and J lost 6 bases; unmatched junction nucleotides: 7. Germline loops: CDR1 MNHEY, CDR2 SMNVEV (reference sequence). Here the CDR3 reads CASSLWQGAGNEQFF. The CDR3 DNA reads TGTGCCAGCAGTTTGTGGCAGGGGGCCGGCAATGAGCAGTTCTTC.

As for this clone: Other DNA sequences in the same sample also yield this CDR3. The chain uses TRBV7-9 and TRBJ2-7; the D is unclear. The V and J ends lost 1 base and 0 bases respectively, with 10 bases between them. The germline gives CDR1 SEHNR, CDR2 FQNEAQ (reference sequence). The CDR3 is 15 amino acids. CDR3 sequence (DNA): TGTGCCAGCAGCTTAGGTGCTGAGAGCTCCTACGAGCAGTACTTC. Its protein is CASSLGAESSYEQYF. The entire variable domain, with the rest obtained from reference TRBV7-9 and TRBJ2-7, is as follows: DTGVSQNPRHKITKRGQNVTFRCDPISEHNRLYWYRQTLGQGPEFLTYFQNEAQLEKSRLLSDRFSAERPKGSFSTLEIQRTEQGDSAMYLCASSLGAESSYEQYFGPGTRLTVT.

The rearrangement uses TRBV7-2 and TRBJ2-1; 11 positions match TRBD2. The V segment lost 5 bases and the J segment 4 bases; nucleotides outside the gene matches: 4. The CDR3 has 15 amino acids. Germline CDR1 reads SGHTA; CDR2 reads FQGNSA. The CDR3 nucleotides are TGTGCCAGCAGCCAGGGACTAGCGGCGTACAATGAGCAGTTCTTC. As protein: CASSQGLAAYNEQFF. The full variable domain, with the rest looked up from reference TRBV7-2 and TRBJ2-1, is GAGVSQSPSNKVTEKGKDVELRCDPISGHTALYWYRQSLGQGLEFLIYFQGNSAPDKSGLPSDRFSAERTGGSVSTLTIQRTQQEDSAVYLCASSQGLAAYNEQFFGPGTRLTVL.

This clone has only a few counts. V and J are TRBV3-1 (or the pseudogene TRBV3-2) and TRBJ2-7; D may be TRBD1 (6 bases). Looked up from germline, CDR1 is LGHDT and CDR2 is YNNKEL (reference sequence). CDR3 length equals 14 residues. Trimming pared 3 bases from V and 3 bases from J, leaving 12 bases between. CDR3 nucleotides: TGTGCCAGCAGCCACAGGGGCGAACTCTACGAGCAGTACTTC. Translating it yields CASSHRGELYEQYF.

The gene calls are TRBV27 and TRBJ2-1; 8 nucleotides line up with TRBD2. Losses at the gene ends were 6 bases for V and 0 bases for J; bases not matched to a gene: 4. Germline CDR1 reads MNHEY; CDR2 reads SMNVEV (reference sequence). The CDR3 is made up of 15 amino acids. The chain's CDR3 is CASSLAGPSYNEQFF. As DNA, the CDR3 is TGTGCCAGCAGCCTAGCGGGTCCCTCCTACAATGAGCAGTTCTTC.

The rearrangement links TRBV14 to TRBJ1-2; no reliable D call. CDR1 and CDR2 from the germline V gene are SGHDN and FVKESK. The CDR3 runs 12 residues. The V gene lost 1 base and the J gene lost 6 bases, with 6 bases spanning the gap. The CDR3 DNA follows: TGTGCCAGCAGCCAAGTGCCAGATGGCTACACCTTC. This sequence encodes CASSQVPDGYTF. The full variable domain, with the rest looked up from reference TRBV14 and TRBJ1-2, is EAGVTQFPSHSVIEKGQTVTLRCDPISGHDNLYWYRRVMGKEIKFLLHFVKESKQDESGMPNNRFLAERTGGTYSTLKVQPAELEDSGVYFCASSQVPDGYTFGSGTRLTVV.

The CDR3 sequence is CASRTAGVEAFF. The CDR3 region has the DNA TGTGCCAGCAGGACGGCAGGGGTTGAAGCTTTCTTT. This chain connects TRBV2 to TRBJ1-1, with a weak D call TRBD1 (6 bases). This CDR3 has 12 amino acids. Trimming stripped 6 bases from V and 7 bases from J, with 12 bases between. Germline CDR1 reads SNHLY; CDR2 reads FYNNEI.

The V and J genes are TRBV6-5 and TRBJ1-1; no clear D. The germline gives CDR1 MNHEY, CDR2 SVGAGI. Trimming cost V 6 bases and J 2 bases, with 13 bases left between them. The CDR3 sequence is 14 residues long. CDR3 nucleotide sequence: TGTGCCAGCAGACCGGCAGCGTATAACACTGAAGCTTTCTTT. It translates to CASRPAAYNTEAFF.

Here the CDR3 reads CASSLALIAEQETQYF. For the CDR3, the DNA is TGTGCCAGCAGCTTAGCGCTGATAGCGGAACAAGAGACCCAGTACTTC. This chain uses TRBV7-9 with TRBJ2-5; tentatively, D is TRBD2 (6 bases). CDR1 and CDR2 (germline): SEHNR, FQNEAQ (reference sequence). Between the trimmed V and J ends, which lost 0 bases and 2 bases, there was a span of 13 bases. CDR3 length: 16 residues.

The CDR3 coding sequence is TGTGCCAGCAGCGCCGGACTAGCGGATTACAATGAGCAGTTCTTC. It encodes CASSAGLADYNEQFF. The chain joins TRBV9 to TRBJ2-1; 10 bases line up with TRBD2. Germline trimming cut 3 bases from V and 4 bases from J; bases unmatched to any gene: 4. CDR1 is SGDLS, CDR2 YYNGEE, per germline. The CDR3 sequence is 15 residues long. Complete variable domain (other parts from reference TRBV9 and TRBJ2-1): DSGVTQTPKHLITATGQRVTLRCSPRSGDLSVYWYQQSLDQGLQFLIQYYNGEERAKGNILERFSAQQFPDLHSELNLSSLELGDSALYFCASSAGLADYNEQFFGPGTRLTVL.

This clone was detected once. The genes are TRBV6-6 and TRBJ2-3, with D uncertain. The CDR3 extends over 12 amino acids. Per the germline V gene, CDR1 is MNHNY and CDR2 is SVGAGI (reference sequence). The V end was cut by 0 bases, the J end by 6 bases, with 4 bases between. In nucleotides, the CDR3 is TGTGCCAGCAGTTACTCCCCGGATACGCAGTATTTT. As protein: CASSYSPDTQYF.

This clone was recorded once. The V and J genes are TRBV3-1 (or the pseudogene TRBV3-2) and TRBJ2-2; no firm D call. There are 14 residues in the CDR3. V lost 2 bases to trimming and J lost 5 bases, with 9 bases between them. Germline V CDR1 and CDR2: LGHDT, YNNKEL (reference sequence). The CDR3 sequence: CASSQNRLTGELFF. In nucleotides, the CDR3 is TGTGCCAGCAGCCAAAACCGACTTACCGGGGAGCTGTTTTTT.

The V call is TRBV7-9, the J call TRBJ1-2; the D gene is possibly TRBD1 (6 bases). The CDR3 is made up of 12 amino acids. V lost 6 bases and J 9 bases, leaving 14 bases between the germline ends. Germline V CDR1 and CDR2: SEHNR, FQNEAQ (reference sequence). The CDR3 DNA reads as TGTGCCAGCAGACGAACAGGGACGCGCTACACCTTC. As protein: CASRRTGTRYTF.

The chain employs TRBV19 and TRBJ2-6; D gene uncertain. The CDR3 length is 16 residues. Germline CDR1 is LNHDA and CDR2 is SQIVND (reference sequence). Trimming took off 5 bases at V and 0 bases at J, with 11 bases between the two ends. The CDR3 is CASSPSVNSGANVLTF. CDR3 sequence (DNA): TGTGCCAGTAGTCCTTCAGTGAACTCTGGGGCCAACGTCCTGACTTTC.

The CDR3 coding sequence is TGTGCCAGCAGCCTAAACCCATATACAGATTTTAATTCACCCCTCCACTTT. It is translated as CASSLNPYTDFNSPLHF. The V call is TRBV7-9, the J call TRBJ1-6; D gene unclear. Germline CDR1 is SEHNR and CDR2 is FQNEAQ (reference sequence). This CDR3 region has 17 residues. The V end was cut by 5 bases, the J end by 6 bases, with 20 bases between.

The V and J genes are TRBV24-1 and TRBJ1-3; possible D gene TRBD1, 5 bases. Trimming took 6 bases from V and 4 from J, leaving 12 bases between them. This CDR3 is built from 14 residues. CDR1 and CDR2 (germline): KGHDR, SFDVKD. The CDR3 coding sequence is TGTGCCACCAGTAGCGGGGGACTCGGAAACACCATATATTTT. Its protein product is CATSSGGLGNTIYF.

The CDR3 loop reads CASSPTRASYEQYF. For the CDR3, the DNA is TGCGCCAGCAGTCCCACTAGGGCGTCCTACGAGCAGTACTTC. This chain connects TRBV5-1 to TRBJ2-7, with a weak D call TRBD2 (5 bases). Germline loops: CDR1 SGHRS, CDR2 YFSETQ. V gave up 5 bases and J gave up 1 base, with 13 bases separating them. This CDR3 comprises 14 residues.

The rearrangement joins TRBV4-2 to TRBJ2-2, with D hard to call. From germline, CDR1 is LGHNA and CDR2 YNFKEQ. Trimming cost V 0 bases and J 5 bases, with 13 bases left between them. The CDR3 spans 16 residues. In DNA form, the CDR3 reads TGTGCCAGCAGCCAAGAACCCAACCCGGAGACCGGGGAGCTGTTTTTT. Its protein is CASSQEPNPETGELFF.

The CDR3 loop is CASSFRGQGITEAFF. The CDR3, as DNA: TGTGCCAGCAGTTTCCGGGGACAGGGTATCACTGAAGCTTTCTTT. The V call is TRBV27, the J call TRBJ1-1, with 9 bases lining up with TRBD1. The V gene's germline CDR1 is MNHEY and CDR2 SMNVEV (reference sequence). The CDR3 is 15 amino acids. The V segment lost 3 bases and the J segment 4 bases; nucleotides outside the gene matches: 6.

This clone was seen only once. The chain links TRBV3-1 (or the pseudogene TRBV3-2) to TRBJ1-5; maybe TRBD1 (5 bases). Germline assignment: CDR1 LGHDT and CDR2 YNNKEL (reference sequence). Trimming pared 5 bases from V and 6 bases from J, leaving 8 bases between. This CDR3 spans 12 amino acids. The CDR3: CASSYGGQPQHF. For the CDR3, the DNA is TGTGCCAGCAGCTACGGGGGTCAGCCCCAGCATTTT.

The chain is built from TRBV18 and TRBJ2-7; D gene unclear. The germline CDR1 and CDR2 sequences are KGHSH and LQKENI. There are 13 residues in the CDR3. Trimming took off 3 bases at V and 2 bases at J, with 8 bases between the two ends. CDR3 residues: CASSPETTYEQYF. DNA for the CDR3: TGTGCCAGCTCACCGGAAACTACCTACGAGCAGTACTTC.

In its sample, this clone was seen a few times. The chain uses TRBV5-1 and TRBJ2-7, with D perhaps matching TRBD2 (6 bases). In germline, CDR1 is SGHRS, CDR2 YFSETQ. CDR3 size: 15 residues. Trimming pared 4 bases from V and 4 bases from J, leaving 18 bases between. CDR3: CASSLPQAGLYEQYF. DNA of the CDR3: TGCGCCAGCAGCCTTCCACAAGCGGGCCTATACGAGCAGTACTTC.

This clone was counted a single time. Within the sample, other DNA sequences also encode this same CDR3. The rearrangement joins TRBV15 to TRBJ1-6, with D possibly matching TRBD1 (5 bases). Trimming left V 4 bases short and J 9 bases short, with 13 bases between. Germline CDR1 reads LNHNV; CDR2 reads YYDKDF (reference sequence). The CDR3 extends over 14 amino acids. CDR3 sequence (DNA): TGTGCCACCAGCACCGGGGGTGAATTTTCACCCCTCCACTTT. Translation gives CATSTGGEFSPLHF. Based on the CDR3 plus reference TRBV15 and TRBJ1-6, the full variable domain is DAMVIQNPRYQVTQFGKPVTLSCSQTLNHNVMYWYQQKSSQAPKLLFHYYDKDFNNEADTPDNFQSRRPNTSFCFLDIRSPGLGDTAMYLCATSTGGEFSPLHFGNGTRLTVT.

This rearrangement joins TRBV24-1 to TRBJ2-7; 9 bases fit TRBD2. With V trimmed by 6 bases and J by 5 bases, 1 base remained unmatched. This CDR3 comprises 12 residues. Germline CDR1 reads KGHDR; CDR2 reads SFDVKD. CDR3 in amino acids: CATSSGRNEQYF. As DNA, the CDR3 is TGTGCCACCAGTAGCGGGAGGAACGAGCAGTACTTC.

The V and J genes are TRBV3-1 (or the pseudogene TRBV3-2) and TRBJ2-4; D is unresolved. Trimming left V 0 bases short and J 8 bases short, with 5 bases between. CDR1 and CDR2 from the germline V gene are LGHDT and YNNKEL (reference sequence). This CDR3 is built from 12 residues. CDR3 sequence (DNA): TGTGCCAGCAGCCAAGAGGCTCACATTCAGTACTTC. Translation: CASSQEAHIQYF.

In this sample, this clone turned up once. The rearrangement joins TRBV7-3 to TRBJ1-6; TRBD1 matches at 7 bases. Germline V gene lookup returns CDR1 SGHTA and CDR2 FQGTGA. The CDR3 is 15 residues long. Trimming took 0 bases from V and 6 from J; bases not matched to a gene: 2. DNA of the CDR3: TGTGCCAGCAGCTTAACAGGGGGCCGTAATTCACCCCTCCACTTT. This gives the protein CASSLTGGRNSPLHF. The full variable domain, completed using reference TRBV7-3 and TRBJ1-6, is GAGVSQTPSNKVTEKGKYVELRCDPISGHTALYWYRQSLGQGPEFLIYFQGTGAADDSGLPNDRFFAVRPEGSVSTLKIQRTERGDSAVYLCASSLTGGRNSPLHFGNGTRLTVT.

The rearrangement uses TRBV27 and TRBJ2-7; D remains ambiguous. CDR1 is MNHEY, CDR2 SMNVEV, per germline (reference sequence). This CDR3 is built from 16 residues. Trimming took off 4 bases at V and 4 bases at J, with 20 bases between the two ends. The CDR3 region is CASSSNHPDIKYEQYF. DNA of the CDR3: TGTGCCAGCAGTTCCAACCACCCCGACATTAAGTACGAGCAGTACTTC.

This clone has a handful of counts. The DNA for the CDR3 is TGTGCCAGCAGCGGGACAGGGTATGATACGCAGTATTTT. It encodes CASSGTGYDTQYF. The gene calls are TRBV6-5 and TRBJ2-3, with 9 bases fitting TRBD1. This CDR3 region has 13 residues. The trim removed 6 bases at V and 6 bases at J, leaving 4 bases unmatched. Germline-derived CDR1 and CDR2 are MNHEY and SVGAGI.